A single sample gave rise to the 28 T cell receptor beta chains below, sequenced in a study of T cell changes during pregnancy in multiple sclerosis. Profiled with immunoSEQ multiplex PCR; TCRdb holds only in-frame clones, not every one. The data hold 79,000 or so clones, with around 90% observed a single time. The sample here was CD4+ T cells from peripheral blood mononuclear cells, taken before pregnancy. The receptors shown here come from a female donor with multiple sclerosis, enrolled in a pregnancy study.

The rearrangement links TRBV28 to TRBJ1-1, with TRBD1 identical over 8 bases. V lost 4 bases and J lost 5; bases outside the gene matches: 6. The germline gives CDR1 MDHEN, CDR2 SYDVKM. The CDR3 spans 14 residues. The CDR3 sequence: CASSSPGQVTEAFF. Here the CDR3 DNA reads TGTGCCAGCAGTTCCCCGGGACAGGTGACTGAAGCTTTCTTT.

The table lists this clone with a count of one. This sequence joins TRBV9 and TRBJ1-6; D call uncertain. V dropped 0 bases and J dropped 5 bases, with 9 bases sitting between them. CDR3 length: 15 amino acids. Germline CDR1 is SGDLS and CDR2 is YYNGEE. CDR3 amino acids: CASSVVGSDNSPLHF. The CDR3 coding sequence is TGTGCCAGCAGCGTAGTCGGGTCGGATAATTCACCCCTCCACTTT.

The chain joins TRBV6-6 to TRBJ1-1, with 8 bases that match TRBD1. The CDR3 totals 15 residues. Losses at the gene ends were 5 bases for V and 10 bases for J; bases not matched to a gene: 15. Looked up from germline, CDR1 is MNHNY and CDR2 is SVGAGI (reference sequence). This CDR3 reads CASSKGTGGLLLAFF. Written as DNA, the CDR3 is TGTGCCAGCAGTAAAGGGACAGGTGGTTTGTTGTTAGCTTTCTTT.

The V call is TRBV20-1, the J call TRBJ1-2; D is unclear. The V gene lost 5 bases and the J gene lost 4 bases, with 5 bases spanning the gap. There are 10 residues in the CDR3. Germline assignment: CDR1 DFQATT and CDR2 SNEGSKA (reference sequence). As DNA, the CDR3 is TGCAGTGCTTCAGTCTATGGCTACACCTTC. Translated: CSASVYGYTF.

The CDR3 nucleotides are TGCGCCAGCTTTTCTAGCGGCCAAGAGACCCAGTACTTC. Its protein product is CASFSSGQETQYF. The genes are TRBV5-1 and TRBJ2-5; 7 bases match TRBD2. CDR1 is SGHRS, CDR2 YFSETQ, per germline. The CDR3 is 13 amino acids. V dropped 7 bases and J dropped 1; count of bases not matched to a gene: 4.

The chain carries TRBV5-1 and TRBJ2-7, with 8 bases lining up with TRBD2. From germline, CDR1 is SGHRS and CDR2 YFSETQ. J gave up 1 base and V 5 bases, and 5 bases lay outside the gene matches. The CDR3 sequence is 14 residues long. The CDR3: CASSHSGVSYEQYF. In DNA form, the CDR3 reads TGCGCCAGCAGTCATAGCGGGGTGTCCTACGAGCAGTACTTC. The full variable domain, in which reference TRBV5-1 and TRBJ2-7 provide the parts outside the CDR3, is KAGVTQTPRYLIKTRGQQVTLSCSPISGHRSVSWYQQTPGQGLQFLFEYFSETQRNKGNFPGRFSGRQFSNSRSEMNVSTLELGDSALYLCASSHSGVSYEQYFGPGTRLTVT.

Only one count was recorded for this clone. In DNA, the CDR3 is TGTGCCAGCAGTTGGACAGGGGGCACCGGGGAGCTGTTTTTT. The encoded protein is CASSWTGGTGELFF. The chain links TRBV2 to TRBJ2-2; 10 nucleotides align to TRBD1. J lost 4 bases, V lost 5 bases, and 1 base had no gene match. CDR3 length: 14 amino acids. Germline CDR1 and CDR2: SNHLY and FYNNEI.

Here the CDR3 DNA reads TGTGCCAGCTCTTTGTTGGGGGCCAATTCACCCCTCCACTTT. Encoded protein: CASSLLGANSPLHF. The chain couples TRBV18 to TRBJ1-6; D may be TRBD1 (6 bases). The germline V gene encodes CDR1 KGHSH and CDR2 LQKENI. The CDR3 is made up of 14 amino acids. Trimming shortened V by 6 bases and J by 7 bases, and 13 bases separated the two germline ends.

The rearrangement links TRBV5-6 to TRBJ1-2; perhaps TRBD1 as D (5 bases). V dropped 3 bases and J dropped 3 bases, with 9 bases sitting between them. The CDR3 extends over 13 amino acids. Germline CDR1 is SGHDT and CDR2 is YYEEEE. In nucleotides, the CDR3 is TGTGCCAGCAGCTCAAGGGGTTACTATGGCTACACCTTC. This translates into CASSSRGYYGYTF.

The CDR3 is CASSIGPGRGYGYTF. The CDR3 nucleotides read TGTGCCAGTAGTATAGGACCAGGGAGGGGCTATGGCTACACCTTC. The V gene is TRBV19, the J gene TRBJ1-2, with TRBD1 as a possible D gene (5 bases). Germline CDR1 LNHDA, CDR2 SQIVND (reference sequence). The CDR3 runs 15 residues. Trimming removed 1 base from V and 4 bases from J, with 13 bases in between. The variable domain in full, completed from reference TRBV19 and TRBJ1-2, reads DGGITQSPKYLFRKEGQNVTLSCEQNLNHDAMYWYRQDPGQGLRLIYYSQIVNDFQKGDIAEGYSVSREKKESFPLTVTSAQKNPTAFYLCASSIGPGRGYGYTFGSGTRLTVV.

This clone appeared a few times. The rearrangement links TRBV11-3 to TRBJ2-7; D unclear. V was clipped by 7 bases and J by 7 bases, with 8 bases between them. Per germline, CDR1 SGHNT and CDR2 YENEEA. The CDR3 has 10 amino acids. The CDR3: CASTSREQYF. The CDR3 bases are TGTGCCAGCACCTCGCGGGAGCAGTACTTC.

The V and J genes are TRBV19 and TRBJ1-5, with D perhaps TRBD1 (5 bases). Germline V gives CDR1 LNHDA, CDR2 SQIVND (reference sequence). Between the trimmed V and J ends, which lost 10 bases and 0 bases, there was a span of 22 bases. This CDR3 has 17 amino acids. The CDR3 DNA follows: TGTGCCAATCCGGCAGGGCAGCCACCTGATAGCAATCAGCCCCAGCATTTT. This sequence encodes CANPAGQPPDSNQPQHF.

The chain employs TRBV4-2 and TRBJ2-4; TRBD1 aligns across 9 bases. V lost 4 bases to trimming and J lost 5 bases; unmatched junction nucleotides: 3. The CDR3 length is 14 residues. From germline, CDR1 is LGHNA and CDR2 YNFKEQ. As DNA, the CDR3 is TGTGCCAGCAGCCCGCGGACAGGGGAAAACATTCAGTACTTC. It is translated as CASSPRTGENIQYF.

This rearrangement joins TRBV30 to TRBJ2-7; D possibly corresponds to TRBD2 (6 bases). V lost 2 bases, J lost 0 bases, and 17 bases lay in between. CDR1 is GTSNPN, CDR2 SVGIG, per germline (reference sequence). The CDR3 contains 16 residues. The chain's CDR3 is CAWSPPGTLSSYEQYF. CDR3 sequence (DNA): TGTGCCTGGAGTCCCCCCGGGACTTTAAGCTCCTACGAGCAGTACTTC.

The chain recombines TRBV7-9 with TRBJ2-5, with D possibly being TRBD1 (6 bases). The CDR3 spans 14 residues. CDR1 and CDR2 from the germline V gene are SEHNR and FQNEAQ (reference sequence). The V and J ends lost 5 bases and 1 base respectively, with 11 bases between them. The CDR3 here is CASSHLGGQETQYF. CDR3 DNA sequence: TGTGCCAGCAGCCACCTAGGGGGCCAAGAGACCCAGTACTTC.

J is TRBJ2-3 and V is TRBV9; 12 nucleotides agree with TRBD2. V lost 0 bases, J lost 4 bases, and 6 bases stayed unmatched. The CDR3 loop spans 17 amino acids. The germline gives CDR1 SGDLS, CDR2 YYNGEE. The CDR3 here is CASSVGLAGDGADTQYF. CDR3 nucleotide sequence: TGTGCCAGCAGCGTAGGACTAGCGGGAGATGGCGCAGATACGCAGTATTTT.

The rearrangement joins TRBV10-2 to TRBJ2-1, with 10 bases matching TRBD2. CDR1 is WSHSY, CDR2 SAAADI, per germline. The CDR3 length is 14 residues. V was pared by 5 bases and J by 7 bases, with 5 bases of the junction left unmatched. In nucleotides, the CDR3 is TGCGCCAGCAGTAAAGCGGGAGGGCCTAATGAGCAGTTCTTC. Translation gives CASSKAGGPNEQFF.

V is TRBV4-2 and J is TRBJ1-1; TRBD1 might be the D (6 bases). This CDR3 has 16 amino acids. Germline V gene data show CDR1 as LGHNA and CDR2 as YNFKEQ. Trimming shortened V by 4 bases and J by 0 bases, and 15 bases separated the two germline ends. DNA of the CDR3: TGTGCCAGCAGCCCCCAACACACAGGGTTGAACACTGAAGCTTTCTTT. Translated: CASSPQHTGLNTEAFF.

The chain couples TRBV5-4 to TRBJ1-1, with a possible D match to TRBD1 (5 bases). From germline, CDR1 is SGHNT and CDR2 YYREEE (reference sequence). The V and J ends lost 9 bases and 2 bases respectively, with 11 bases between them. The CDR3 extends over 12 amino acids. The chain's CDR3 is CATNDRNTEAFF. CDR3 coding DNA: TGTGCCACCAACGACAGAAACACTGAAGCTTTCTTT.

V usage is TRBV18 and J usage is TRBJ1-5, with 8 bases that match TRBD1. V lost 6 bases to trimming and J lost 4 bases; unmatched junction nucleotides: 5. CDR3 length: 14 amino acids. The germline V gene encodes CDR1 KGHSH and CDR2 LQKENI. The CDR3 region has the DNA TGTGCCAGCTCCGCCGGGACAGGTAATCAGCCCCAGCATTTT. Protein: CASSAGTGNQPQHF.

The V and J genes are TRBV27 and TRBJ1-3; weak D call: TRBD1 (5 bases). The CDR3 contains 15 residues. Trimming removed 3 bases at V and 2 bases at J, with 11 bases between. CDR1 and CDR2 (germline): MNHEY, SMNVEV (reference sequence). This CDR3 reads CASSLKGIAGNTIYF. Here the CDR3 DNA reads TGTGCCAGCAGTTTGAAGGGGATAGCTGGAAACACCATATATTTT.

This rearrangement joins TRBV5-1 to TRBJ2-2, with 8 positions matching TRBD1. This CDR3 spans 14 amino acids. J gave up 3 bases and V 4 bases, and 2 bases lay outside the gene matches. Germline V CDR1 and CDR2: SGHRS, YFSETQ. The CDR3 spells CASSPGGHTGELFF. For the CDR3, the DNA is TGCGCCAGCAGCCCAGGGGGCCACACCGGGGAGCTGTTTTTT.

This chain links TRBV27 with TRBJ2-7, with D possibly being TRBD1 (6 bases). This CDR3 is 19 amino acids long. CDR1 is MNHEY, CDR2 SMNVEV, per germline (reference sequence). V gave up 3 bases and J gave up 1 base, with 25 bases separating them. CDR3 in amino acids: CASSFSAVTGTKKSYEQYF. CDR3 nucleotides: TGTGCCAGCAGTTTTTCTGCGGTCACCGGGACAAAAAAATCCTACGAGCAGTACTTC.

The chain couples TRBV5-1 to TRBJ2-7, with D maybe TRBD1 (6 bases). CDR3 length equals 15 residues. CDR1 is SGHRS, CDR2 YFSETQ, per germline. V lost 0 bases, J lost 0 bases, and 10 bases lay in between. CDR3 DNA: TGCGCCAGCAGCTTGGCCCCGGGACACTCCTACGAGCAGTACTTC. It translates to CASSLAPGHSYEQYF.

The CDR3 DNA follows: TGTGCCAGCGGTTTAGGAGCGGGAGGGGACACCGGGGAGCTGTTTTTT. It specifies CASGLGAGGDTGELFF. The V and J genes are TRBV5-4 and TRBJ2-2; 10 bases line up with TRBD2. The CDR3 is 16 residues long. The J segment lost 3 bases and the V segment lost 7 bases, leaving 9 bases of the junction unmatched. Germline CDR1 reads SGHNT; CDR2 reads YYREEE (reference sequence).

V usage is TRBV5-1 and J usage is TRBJ2-2; 7 bases are shared with TRBD2. Unmatched junction bases numbered 0, after V lost 3 bases and J lost 1 base. Germline V gives CDR1 SGHRS, CDR2 YFSETQ. The CDR3 sequence is 14 residues long. CDR3 loop: CASSWGGNTGELFF. As DNA, the CDR3 is TGCGCCAGCAGCTGGGGGGGGAACACCGGGGAGCTGTTTTTT.

The chain combines TRBV5-1 with TRBJ2-3; D call uncertain. In germline, CDR1 is SGHRS, CDR2 YFSETQ. The CDR3 is made up of 13 amino acids. The V and J ends lost 7 bases and 4 bases respectively, with 13 bases between them. The chain's CDR3 is CASQAFTPDTQYF. CDR3 DNA sequence: TGCGCCAGCCAGGCCTTTACTCCAGATACGCAGTATTTT.

V usage is TRBV5-6 and J usage is TRBJ2-3; D remains ambiguous. The V gene's germline CDR1 is SGHDT and CDR2 YYEEEE. The CDR3 length is 14 residues. V dropped 4 bases and J dropped 0 bases, with 9 bases sitting between them. CDR3 residues: CASSLWASTDTQYF. In nucleotides, the CDR3 is TGTGCCAGCAGCCTGTGGGCCAGCACAGATACGCAGTATTTT.